Sequencing of this TCR beta chain was carried out in a study of T cells after posttransplantation cyclophosphamide. On this clone: Its antigen is undetermined.

Whole-study findings and limits: Recipient CMV seropositivity and CMV reactivation strongly tracked TRB clonality.

Cells defined as naive were viable CD3+CD4+ or CD3+CD8+ and CCR7+CD45RA+CD45RO-CD95-CD27+CD28+. Germline V gene data show CDR1 as MDHEN and CDR2 as SYDVKM. The CDR3 consists of 12 residues. V lost 4 bases, J lost 8 bases, and 11 bases lay in between. Only in-frame clones appear in the TCRdb table, and some are missing; sequencing was by immunoSEQ multiplex PCR. Found here are about 31,000 clones, 90% to 95% of them singletons; the top ten hold 0.2% to 0.3%. Sequencing used naive CD4+ T cells sorted from PBMCs. This receptor was identified in a woman aged 55-70 years in good health, CMV-negative, and a related stem cell transplant donor. The V and J genes are TRBV28 and TRBJ1-2; D remains ambiguous. DNA of the CDR3: TGTGCCAGCAGTTCGCCCTTGGAGGGCTACACCTTC. Its translation: CASSSPLEGYTF.